The rows below give T cell receptor beta chains drawn from one sample of a study of shared clonotypes between healthy human individuals. Assay: immunoSEQ multiplex PCR; the TCRdb copy retains only in-frame clones and omits some. The top ten hold about 1.5% of the sample, which has around 1.9 million clones, about 92% seen once. Sequencing was carried out using naive CD8+ T cells from PBMCs. The origin of the receptors is a man aged 18 to 30 in good health. Some clones in this sample may be carry-over from other donors' samples. Each CDR3 is given with its conserved first and last residue. D genes are given only for firm matches. Rows may omit the clone size; those that give it use once, few, many or a size class.

abundance | d_gene | j_gene | v_gene | CDR3nt | CDR3aa
. | . | TRBJ2-7 | TRBV19 | TGTGCCAGTAGGGCAGGCCGATCTAACGAGCAGTACTTC | CASRAGRSNEQYF
. | TRBD1 | TRBJ1-5 | TRBV27 | TGTGCCAGCAGTTTATTACCGGGACAGGGGGCTGGTCAGCCCCAGCATTTT | CASSLLPGQGAGQPQHF
. | TRBD1 | TRBJ1-1 | TRBV9 | TGTGCCAGCAGCGTAGAGCATAGGGGGCCCACTGAAGCTTTCTTT | CASSVEHRGPTEAFF
. | . | TRBJ1-2 | TRBV5-4 | TGTGCCAGCAGCTTGCTCGGGTCTGGCTACACCTTC | CASSLLGSGYTF
. | . | TRBJ2-7 | TRBV19 | TGTGCCAGTAGTATAGGTTGGGGGGCTAACTACGAGCAGTACTTC | CASSIGWGANYEQYF
once | . | TRBJ1-6 | TRBV6-1 | TGTGCCAGCGGGGGGAGATACTATAATTCACCCCTCCACTTT | CASGGRYYNSPLHF
. | . | TRBJ2-7 | TRBV10-3 | TGTGCCATCAGTGAGGCGAGTAGGTACGAGCAGTACTTC | CAISEASRYEQYF
. | TRBD2 | TRBJ2-7 | TRBV9 | TGTGCCAGCAGCGTAGCTACTCGGACTAGCGGGCTTTACTACGAGCAGTACTTC | CASSVATRTSGLYYEQYF
. | TRBD1 | TRBJ1-1 | TRBV11-2 | TGTGCCAGCAGCTGGCCAGGGGGCCAGAACACTGAAGCTTTCTTT | CASSWPGGQNTEAFF
. | . | TRBJ2-3 | TRBV25-1 | TGTGCCAGCAAGGGTTGGGGAAGCACAGATACGCAGTATTTT | CASKGWGSTDTQYF
. | . | TRBJ1-5 | TRBV27 | TGTGCCAGCAGTTTAATGGGGGGCCAGCCCCAGCATTTT | CASSLMGGQPQHF
. | TRBD1 | TRBJ2-7 | TRBV13 | TGTGCCAGCAGCACCCTGGGACAGGGCCCATACGAGCAGTACTTC | CASSTLGQGPYEQYF
. | TRBD2 | TRBJ2-1 | TRBV7-2 | TGTGCCAGCAGCTTAGGGGGACTAGGAGGCAATGAGCAGTTCTTC | CASSLGGLGGNEQFF
. | . | TRBJ2-3 | TRBV4-2 | TGTGCCAGCAGCCCCGATGGGGCTAGCTCCAATTTTTTT | CASSPDGASSNFF
once | TRBD1 | TRBJ1-1 | TRBV28 | TGTGCCACCTTAAATGGACAGGGGAACACTGAAGCTTTCTTT | CATLNGQGNTEAFF
. | . | TRBJ1-2 | TRBV5-4 | TGTGCCAGCAGCTCAACGACACGAACCTCCTATGGCTACACCTTC | CASSSTTRTSYGYTF
. | TRBD2 | TRBJ2-7 | TRBV7-9 | TGTGCCAGCAGCTTTCCCCGACTAGCTGTCGAGCAGTACTTC | CASSFPRLAVEQYF
. | TRBD2 | TRBJ2-7 | TRBV28 | TGTGCCAGCAGTTTAAGGACTAGCGGCACCTACGAGCAGTACTTC | CASSLRTSGTYEQYF
. | . | TRBJ2-2 | TRBV5-1 | TGCGCCAGCAGCCCCACCGAAGGGACAACCAACACCGGGGAGCTGTTTTTT | CASSPTEGTTNTGELFF
few | . | TRBJ1-1 | TRBV7-6 | TGTGCCAGCAGCCACGAGAGGGGCACTGAAGCTTTCTTT | CASSHERGTEAFF
once | . | TRBJ1-2 | TRBV4-3 | TGCGCCAGCAGCCAAGATAGGAGTCGTCCGGGGAGAAGCGATGGCTACACCTTC | CASSQDRSRPGRSDGYTF
. | TRBD2 | TRBJ2-2 | TRBV7-3 | TGTGCCAGCAGCTTAACGTTGTCTAGCGGGGCTATGAACACCGGGGAGCTGTTTTTT | CASSLTLSSGAMNTGELFF
. | . | TRBJ1-4 | TRBV30 | TGTGCCTGGAGTGTAACAGAGATACCAACTAATGAAAAACTGTTTTTT | CAWSVTEIPTNEKLFF
. | TRBD1 | TRBJ2-1 | TRBV6-5 | TGTGCCAGCAGCCAAGTGGGACAGGGGGTCTATGAGCAGTTCTTC | CASSQVGQGVYEQFF
. | . | TRBJ2-3 | TRBV5-1 | TGCGCCAGCAGCTTGACACCCGGTTTGCCGGATACGCAGTATTTT | CASSLTPGLPDTQYF
. | TRBD1 | TRBJ1-1 | TRBV9 | TGTGCCAGCAGCGACAGGGGCGAGAACACTGAAGCTTTCTTT | CASSDRGENTEAFF
once | . | TRBJ2-1 | TRBV7-9 | TGTGCCAGCCACCCGGGTCAGAAGCTCTTC | CASHPGQKLF
. | . | TRBJ2-7 | TRBV5-6 | TGTGCCAGCAGCTTGGTTGGCAGGGTTTACGAGCAGTACTTC | CASSLVGRVYEQYF
. | . | TRBJ2-2 | TRBV5-6 | TGTGCCAGCAGCTTCGGAGGCGCAGAGGACACCGGGGAGCTGTTTTTT | CASSFGGAEDTGELFF
. | . | TRBJ2-7 | TRBV7-2 | TGTGCCAGCAGCTTAGGGCCGGGGGACTACGAGCAGTACTTC | CASSLGPGDYEQYF
. | . | TRBJ1-3 | TRBV9 | TGTGCCAGCAGCGTGGGCAATCGGGGAACTGGAAACACCATATATTTT | CASSVGNRGTGNTIYF
. | TRBD1 | TRBJ2-1 | TRBV4-1 | TGCGCCAGCAGCCAATTGGGACAGGGGGTACCCTCCTACAATGAGCAGTTCTTC | CASSQLGQGVPSYNEQFF
. | . | TRBJ2-5 | TRBV27 | TGTGCCAGCAGTTTATATGGGGAGACCCAGTACTTC | CASSLYGETQYF
. | TRBD1 | TRBJ1-1 | TRBV5-4 | TGTGCCCCCGGACAGGCTGGCGACACTGAAGCTTTCTTT | CAPGQAGDTEAFF
. | . | TRBJ2-3 | TRBV27 | TGTGCCAGCAGTCCCGAGGGGATTTTGCGCACAGATACGCAGTATTTT | CASSPEGILRTDTQYF
. | TRBD1 | TRBJ1-5 | TRBV28 | TGTGCCAGCAGTCTTGGACAGGGTTTTAATCAGCCCCAGCATTTT | CASSLGQGFNQPQHF
. | . | TRBJ2-6 | TRBV9 | TGTGCCAGCAAGGGTCTTCTCCCCGGGGCCAACGTCCTGACTTTC | CASKGLLPGANVLTF
once | . | TRBJ2-1 | TRBV7-9 | TGTGCCAGCAGACAATCACTAGCTAACGAGCAGTTCTTC | CASRQSLANEQFF
. | . | TRBJ2-1 | TRBV6-5 | TGTGCCAGCAGACAGGGAGGCCCCTACAATGAGCAGTTCTTC | CASRQGGPYNEQFF